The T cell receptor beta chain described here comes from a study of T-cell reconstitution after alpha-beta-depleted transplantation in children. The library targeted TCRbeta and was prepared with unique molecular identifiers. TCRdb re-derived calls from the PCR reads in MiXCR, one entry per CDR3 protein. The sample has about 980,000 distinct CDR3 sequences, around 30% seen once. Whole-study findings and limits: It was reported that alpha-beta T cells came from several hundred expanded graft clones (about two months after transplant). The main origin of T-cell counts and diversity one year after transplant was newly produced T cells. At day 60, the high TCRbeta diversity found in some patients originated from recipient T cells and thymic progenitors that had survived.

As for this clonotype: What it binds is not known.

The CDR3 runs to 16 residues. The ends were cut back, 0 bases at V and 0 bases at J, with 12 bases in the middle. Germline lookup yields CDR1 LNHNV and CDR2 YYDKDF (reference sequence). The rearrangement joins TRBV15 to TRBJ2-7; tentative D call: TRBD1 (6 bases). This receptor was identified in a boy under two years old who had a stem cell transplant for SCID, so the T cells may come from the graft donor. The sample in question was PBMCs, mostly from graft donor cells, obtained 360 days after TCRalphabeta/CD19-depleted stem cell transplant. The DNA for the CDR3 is TGTGCCACCAGCAGAGATAGTGGGGGCTCCTCCTACGAGCAGTACTTC. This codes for CATSRDSGGSSYEQYF.